The 19 T cell receptor beta chains below come from one sample, sequenced in a study of T cell repertoires in ileal Crohn's disease. Some clones are missing from TCRdb's copy, which holds only in-frame ones; the method was immunoSEQ multiplex PCR. The sample holds approximately 12,000 clones, about 70% seen once. The material sequenced was ileal tissue. The source of these receptors is an adult with Crohn's disease.

The chain uses TRBV15 and TRBJ2-6, with D maybe TRBD1 (6 bases). The germline V and J ends were trimmed by 3 bases and 3 bases, with 15 bases remaining between them. CDR3 size: 17 residues. CDR1 and CDR2 from the germline V gene are LNHNV and YYDKDF (reference sequence). The chain's CDR3 is CATSRGPSGDGANVLTF. DNA for the CDR3: TGTGCCACCAGCAGGGGACCTTCAGGGGATGGGGCCAACGTCCTGACTTTC.

J is TRBJ2-1 and V is TRBV5-1; perhaps TRBD2 as D (5 bases). Looked up from germline, CDR1 is SGHRS and CDR2 is YFSETQ. Trimming took off 1 base at V and 3 bases at J, with 17 bases between the two ends. The CDR3 spans 17 residues. CDR3 nucleotides: TGCGCCAGCAGCTTGTTTGGCGGAGGTGGGATCTACAATGAGCAGTTCTTC. It translates to CASSLFGGGGIYNEQFF.

The chain combines TRBV7-2 with TRBJ2-7; tentatively, D is TRBD2 (6 bases). The V end lost 6 bases, the J end lost 2 bases, and 11 bases lay between the germline ends. The length of the CDR3 is 13 residues. Germline lookup yields CDR1 SGHTA and CDR2 FQGNSA. The CDR3 loop is CASSYRGTYEQYF. Here the CDR3 DNA reads TGTGCCAGCAGTTACCGGGGGACCTACGAGCAGTACTTC.

The rearrangement joins TRBV2 to TRBJ2-2; no reliable D call. Germline V gene sequence: CDR1 SNHLY, CDR2 FYNNEI. V was shortened by 0 bases and J by 7 bases, with 12 bases between the two germline ends. This CDR3 has 15 residues. CDR3 protein: CASSEARSPIGELFF. The DNA for the CDR3 is TGTGCCAGCAGTGAAGCGCGATCCCCCATCGGGGAGCTGTTTTTT. Full variable domain (remainder filled in from reference TRBV2 and TRBJ2-2): EPEVTQTPSHQVTQMGQEVILRCVPISNHLYFYWYRQILGQKVEFLVSFYNNEISEKSEIFDDQFSVERPDGSNFTLKIRSTKLEDSAMYFCASSEARSPIGELFFGEGSRLTVL.

This chain connects TRBV27 to TRBJ2-3, with D hard to call. This CDR3 is built from 15 residues. Germline CDR1 and CDR2: MNHEY and SMNVEV (reference sequence). V gave up 8 bases and J gave up 0 bases, with 15 bases separating them. The CDR3 DNA follows: TGTGCCAGCTCATCTTTCAGGATCAGCACAGATACGCAGTATTTT. This translates into CASSSFRISTDTQYF.

The chain is built from TRBV9 and TRBJ2-3; TRBD1 aligns across 10 bases. V was clipped by 3 bases and J by 3 bases; unmatched bases: 4. Germline V lookup: CDR1 SGDLS, CDR2 YYNGEE. CDR3 size: 15 residues. The chain's CDR3 is CASSGRQGATDTQYF. Here the CDR3 DNA reads TGTGCCAGCAGCGGACGACAGGGGGCTACAGATACGCAGTATTTT.

In DNA, the CDR3 is TGTGCCAGCAGCTACCGGGGGGATGGCGGGGAGCTGTTTTTT. It encodes CASSYRGDGGELFF. V and J are TRBV7-9 and TRBJ2-2; 7 nucleotides align to TRBD2. The germline V gene encodes CDR1 SEHNR and CDR2 FQNEAQ (reference sequence). Losses at the gene ends were 4 bases for V and 7 bases for J; bases not matched to a gene: 6. This CDR3 contains 14 residues. The complete variable domain, with remaining parts taken from reference TRBV7-9 and TRBJ2-2, reads DTGVSQNPRHKITKRGQNVTFRCDPISEHNRLYWYRQTLGQGPEFLTYFQNEAQLEKSRLLSDRFSAERPKGSFSTLEIQRTEQGDSAMYLCASSYRGDGGELFFGEGSRLTVL.

This clone was detected only a few times. The rearrangement joins TRBV5-1 to TRBJ2-2; D is possibly TRBD1 (5 bases). V lost 1 base and J 0 bases, leaving 7 bases between the germline ends. Germline V gene data show CDR1 as SGHRS and CDR2 as YFSETQ. The CDR3 length is 15 residues. The CDR3 DNA reads as TGCGCCAGCAGCTTGTCAGGGACGAACACCGGGGAGCTGTTTTTT. Amino acid sequence: CASSLSGTNTGELFF.

The rearrangement joins TRBV11-2 to TRBJ2-3; D is unclear. Trimming shortened V by 8 bases and J by 0 bases, and 15 bases separated the two germline ends. The CDR3 is 15 amino acids. Germline V gene lookup returns CDR1 SGHAT and CDR2 FQNNGV. The CDR3 DNA follows: TGTGCCAGCGCCTCTTGGAGTTCTAGCACAGATACGCAGTATTTT. Its translation: CASASWSSSTDTQYF.

The V call is TRBV18, the J call TRBJ1-6, with D uncertain. Trimming removed 6 bases at V and 5 bases at J, with 8 bases between. Germline CDR1 is KGHSH and CDR2 is LQKENI. The CDR3 has 13 amino acids. The CDR3 sequence: CASSLADNSPLHF. CDR3 bases: TGTGCCAGCTCTTTGGCAGATAATTCACCCCTCCACTTT.

The chain employs TRBV27 and TRBJ2-7, with D possibly matching TRBD1 (6 bases). V was pared by 7 bases and J by 2 bases, with 21 bases between. Germline CDR1 MNHEY, CDR2 SMNVEV (reference sequence). CDR3 length: 16 residues. This CDR3 is CASTLRRAGAPYEQYF. DNA for the CDR3: TGTGCCAGCACCCTTAGGCGGGCAGGGGCCCCCTACGAGCAGTACTTC.

The rearrangement links TRBV4-1 to TRBJ1-1; D might be TRBD1 (6 bases). With 6 bases removed from V and 3 bases from J, the gap between germline ends came to 20 bases. Germline V gives CDR1 MGHRA, CDR2 YSYEKL. The CDR3 spans 16 residues. The CDR3 nucleotides read TGCGCCAGCAGTCCCACAGGGCGCGGGGGTCACACTGAAGCTTTCTTT. Translation: CASSPTGRGGHTEAFF.

This clone was detected once. The CDR3 loop is CASSGLRNTEAFF. The CDR3 region has the DNA TGTGCCAGCAGTGGGTTGAGAAACACTGAAGCTTTCTTT. The rearrangement joins TRBV6-1 to TRBJ1-1; no definite D call. The CDR3 has 13 amino acids. CDR1 is MNHNS and CDR2 is SASEGT in the germline V gene. V was pared by 4 bases and J by 2 bases, with 8 bases between.

About this clone: One end of the junction fails to match germline, which may point to a read error. V is TRBV30 and J is TRBJ2-2, with 8 bases identical to TRBD2. CDR1 and CDR2 from the germline V gene are GTSNPN and SVGIG (reference sequence). The CDR3 totals 13 residues. The CDR3 spells CAWDPTSSGLYVF. The CDR3 bases are TGTGCCTGGGACCCGACCTCTAGCGGGCTTTACGTTTTT.

This sequence joins TRBV5-1 and TRBJ2-5; tentative D call: TRBD2 (6 bases). V shed 4 bases and J shed 2 bases, with 12 bases lying between them. CDR3 length: 14 amino acids. The V gene's germline CDR1 is SGHRS and CDR2 YFSETQ. The DNA for the CDR3 is TGCGCCAGCAGCCCCCGGGGGATTCAAGAGACCCAGTACTTC. It encodes CASSPRGIQETQYF. Looking up the rest from reference TRBV5-1 and TRBJ2-5 gives the full variable domain: KAGVTQTPRYLIKTRGQQVTLSCSPISGHRSVSWYQQTPGQGLQFLFEYFSETQRNKGNFPGRFSGRQFSNSRSEMNVSTLELGDSALYLCASSPRGIQETQYFGPGTRLLVL.

This chain connects TRBV19 to TRBJ1-1, with D possibly being TRBD1 (6 bases). Looked up from germline, CDR1 is LNHDA and CDR2 is SQIVND (reference sequence). The CDR3 contains 13 residues. V was clipped by 2 bases and J by 7 bases, with 11 bases between them. The CDR3 here is CASSISGAGEAFF. The CDR3 DNA sequence: TGTGCCAGTAGTATATCAGGGGCTGGTGAAGCTTTCTTT. Together with reference TRBV19 and TRBJ1-1, the CDR3 gives the full variable domain: DGGITQSPKYLFRKEGQNVTLSCEQNLNHDAMYWYRQDPGQGLRLIYYSQIVNDFQKGDIAEGYSVSREKKESFPLTVTSAQKNPTAFYLCASSISGAGEAFFGQGTRLTVV.

The chain links TRBV5-5 to TRBJ1-5; 10 nucleotides agree with TRBD1. The V gene end was trimmed by 3 bases and the J gene end by 2 bases; junction bases not matched to a gene: 8. The CDR3 extends over 17 amino acids. Germline assignment: CDR1 SGHKS and CDR2 YYEKEE (reference sequence). The CDR3 sequence is CASSSGQGRAGNQPQHF. The DNA for the CDR3 is TGTGCCAGCAGCTCGGGACAGGGGAGAGCGGGCAATCAGCCCCAGCATTTT.

In this sample, this clone turned up once. CDR3 protein: CASTTGGGTEAFF. The CDR3 DNA sequence: TGTGCCAGCACTACAGGGGGCGGCACTGAAGCTTTCTTT. The chain couples TRBV6-6 to TRBJ1-1, with TRBD1 matching over 9 bases. The length of the CDR3 is 13 residues. Germline lookup yields CDR1 MNHNY and CDR2 SVGAGI (reference sequence). Trimming cost V 7 bases and J 4 bases; bases outside gene matches: 4.

V is TRBV5-8 and J is TRBJ2-3; TRBD1 aligns across 7 bases. In germline, CDR1 is SGHTS, CDR2 YDEGEE. V lost 4 bases and J lost 4; bases outside the gene matches: 6. The CDR3 runs 14 residues. CDR3 DNA: TGTGCCAGCAGCCAGGGACAGTTAGCAGATACGCAGTATTTT. It yields the protein CASSQGQLADTQYF.